The 21 T cell receptor beta chains listed next were all sequenced from one sample in a study of cytomegalovirus exposure and HLA in healthy donors. The PCR used 60 Vbeta and 13 Jbeta primers. Only in-frame clones appear in the TCRdb table, and some are missing; sequencing was by immunoSEQ multiplex PCR. The data hold 170,000 or so clones, with 77% observed a single time. Sequenced material: PBMCs. These receptors all stem from a young woman in good health and CMV-seropositive.

The chain joins TRBV21-1 to TRBJ2-5; no DNA check was done on the table's D call, TRBD2. TRBV21-1 is listed as a pseudogene. The CDR3 spans 14 residues. CDR3 sequence (DNA): TGTGCCAGCACCCTAGATTCTCAACCGGAGACCCAGTACTTC. Encoded protein: CASTLDSQPETQYF.

The chain carries TRBV7-9 and TRBJ1-5, with 8 bases lining up with TRBD1. Per the germline V gene, CDR1 is SEHNR and CDR2 is FQNEAQ (reference sequence). The CDR3 loop spans 16 amino acids. V gave up 4 bases and J gave up 2 bases; unmatched junction bases: 7. CDR3 region: CASSYYQGAGNQPQHF. The CDR3 DNA reads as TGTGCCAGCAGCTACTACCAGGGGGCAGGCAATCAGCCCCAGCATTTT.

This chain joins TRBV7-3 and TRBJ2-1; TRBD1 is a possible D gene (8 bases). The CDR3 has 16 residues. Germline-derived CDR1 and CDR2 are SGHTA and FQGTGA. Deletions cut 5 bases from V and 9 bases from J, with 23 bases between. DNA of the CDR3: TGTGCCAGCAGCATTAGAGGAGGACAGGGCGGGGGTGAGCAGTTCTTC. Protein sequence: CASSIRGGQGGGEQFF.

This chain joins TRBV6-5 and TRBJ2-7; 7 bases match TRBD1. V gave up 8 bases and J gave up 2 bases; unmatched junction bases: 9. Germline V gene data show CDR1 as MNHEY and CDR2 as SVGAGI. The CDR3 extends over 14 amino acids. For the CDR3, the DNA is TGTGCCAGCTCCTACCCCGGACAGGCCTACGAGCAGTACTTC. It encodes CASSYPGQAYEQYF.

This clone was recorded a few times. The rearrangement joins TRBV30 to TRBJ2-2; 15 nucleotides align to TRBD2. Germline CDR1 GTSNPN, CDR2 SVGIG (reference sequence). The CDR3 is 16 residues long. With 4 bases clipped from V and 6 bases from J, the junction kept 6 bases outside the gene matches. This chain's CDR3 is CAWKGLAGGGSGELFF. As DNA, the CDR3 is TGTGCCTGGAAGGGACTAGCGGGGGGAGGGTCCGGGGAGCTGTTTTTT.

The chain uses TRBV15 and TRBJ1-5; D is unresolved. Germline-derived CDR1 and CDR2 are LNHNV and YYDKDF (reference sequence). Trimming stripped 0 bases from V and 7 bases from J, with 7 bases between. The CDR3 runs 13 residues. The CDR3 bases are TGTGCCACCAGCAGAGATGAGGGACAGCCCCAGCATTTT. Translation: CATSRDEGQPQHF.

The rearrangement uses TRBV7-2 and TRBJ2-7; 9 nucleotides line up with TRBD2. CDR3 length equals 16 residues. The germline gives CDR1 SGHTA, CDR2 FQGNSA. With 1 base clipped from V and 3 bases from J, the junction kept 7 bases outside the gene matches. The CDR3 loop reads CASSLDSGRQGYEQYF. DNA for the CDR3: TGTGCCAGCAGCTTAGATAGCGGGAGACAGGGCTACGAGCAGTACTTC.

The gene calls are TRBV18 and TRBJ2-4; possibly TRBD1 for D (6 bases). V was cut by 3 bases and J by 3 bases, with 12 bases left in between. The CDR3 runs to 15 residues. Germline-derived CDR1 and CDR2 are KGHSH and LQKENI. CDR3 loop: CASSPGASDKNIQYF. Written as DNA, the CDR3 is TGTGCCAGCTCACCGGGGGCTAGTGACAAAAACATTCAGTACTTC.

The chain combines TRBV28 with TRBJ2-6; no definite D call. Germline loops: CDR1 MDHEN, CDR2 SYDVKM. The germline V and J ends were trimmed by 5 bases and 0 bases, with 11 bases remaining between them. This CDR3 contains 16 residues. CDR3 coding DNA: TGTGCCAGCAGTCCAACCCTCGGCTCTGGGGCCAACGTCCTGACTTTC. It codes for CASSPTLGSGANVLTF.

The chain employs TRBV6-4 and TRBJ1-1; 9 bases line up with TRBD1. Losses at the gene ends were 6 bases for V and 8 bases for J; bases not matched to a gene: 7. Germline-derived CDR1 and CDR2 are MRHNA and SNTAGT. The CDR3 is 13 residues long. CDR3 amino acids: CASSQDRGREAFF. The CDR3, as DNA: TGTGCCAGCAGCCAGGACAGGGGAAGAGAAGCTTTCTTT.

The chain uses TRBV7-2 and TRBJ2-1; TRBD2 matches 13 bases. Germline-derived CDR1 and CDR2 are SGHTA and FQGNSA. The CDR3 runs to 16 residues. Unmatched junction bases numbered 7, after V lost 5 bases and J lost 6 bases. Written as DNA, the CDR3 is TGTGCCAGCAGCCTCTCGGGACTAGCGGGAAGCAATGAGCAGTTCTTC. This translates into CASSLSGLAGSNEQFF.

This chain joins TRBV27 and TRBJ2-7; 7 bases map to TRBD1. The CDR3 has 16 residues. J lost 2 bases, V lost 5 bases, and 12 bases had no gene match. Germline loops: CDR1 MNHEY, CDR2 SMNVEV (reference sequence). The DNA for the CDR3 is TGTGCCAGCAGTCTTACCCCGGGACAGAGAGCCTACGAGCAGTACTTC. This codes for CASSLTPGQRAYEQYF.

Only one count was recorded for this clone. The CDR3 region is CASSGDFGSYEQFF. In nucleotides, the CDR3 is TGTGCCAGCAGCGGCGACTTTGGCAGTTATGAGCAGTTCTTC. The V and J genes are TRBV9 and TRBJ2-1; D is undetermined. From germline, CDR1 is SGDLS and CDR2 YYNGEE. Trimming removed 3 bases from V and 8 bases from J, with 15 bases in between. The CDR3 contains 14 residues.

This chain links TRBV5-1 with TRBJ2-7; no reliable D call. V was shortened by 4 bases and J by 3 bases, with 5 bases between the two germline ends. CDR3 size: 11 residues. Germline values: CDR1 SGHRS, CDR2 YFSETQ. The CDR3: CASSPGYEQYF. CDR3 nucleotides: TGCGCCAGCAGCCCGGGCTACGAGCAGTACTTC.

This chain connects TRBV4-1 to TRBJ2-2; tentative D call: TRBD1 (10 bases). This CDR3 contains 17 residues. V was cut by 4 bases and J by 6 bases, with 21 bases left in between. Germline values: CDR1 MGHRA, CDR2 YSYEKL. CDR3 DNA sequence: TGCGCCAGCAGCCTGCCGACAGGGGGCGGGAGGGCCGGGGAGCTGTTTTTT. Translation gives CASSLPTGGGRAGELFF.

The rearrangement joins TRBV6-5 to TRBJ1-1, with a tentative D call TRBD1 (6 bases). V lost 5 bases to trimming and J lost 1 base, with 11 bases between them. The CDR3 has 14 residues. The germline V gene encodes CDR1 MNHEY and CDR2 SVGAGI. Here the CDR3 DNA reads TGTGCCAGCAGTAAGAACAGGGCGAACACTGAAGCTTTCTTT. Protein: CASSKNRANTEAFF.

Here the CDR3 reads CATGGELGGPQHF. CDR3 sequence (DNA): TGCGCCACCGGAGGGGAGCTTGGGGGGCCCCAGCATTTT. This chain links TRBV4-1 with TRBJ1-5, with D possibly being TRBD1 (5 bases). V gave up 10 bases and J gave up 9 bases, with 19 bases separating them. The CDR3 is 13 residues long. Germline CDR1 reads MGHRA; CDR2 reads YSYEKL.

The J gene is TRBJ2-7, the V gene TRBV6-1, with a tentative D call TRBD1 (6 bases). Germline-derived CDR1 and CDR2 are MNHNS and SASEGT. V lost 2 bases and J lost 2, with 13 bases in between. This CDR3 has 15 residues. CDR3 bases: TGTGCCAGCAGTGAAAGCCTAGCAGGGGCCTACGAGCAGTACTTC. Its protein is CASSESLAGAYEQYF.

The chain carries TRBV6-5 and TRBJ2-3; 7 nucleotides align to TRBD1. After removal of 2 bases from V and 1 base from J, the junction contained 3 bases not matched to a gene. The CDR3 has 15 amino acids. Looked up from germline, CDR1 is MNHEY and CDR2 is SVGAGI. DNA for the CDR3: TGTGCCAGCAGTTACACAACAGGGGGCACAGATACGCAGTATTTT. Encoded protein: CASSYTTGGTDTQYF.

This chain uses TRBV20-1 with TRBJ1-1; D perhaps matches TRBD1 (6 bases). V lost 6 bases to trimming and J lost 10 bases, with 12 bases between them. The germline V gene encodes CDR1 DFQATT and CDR2 SNEGSKA (reference sequence). This CDR3 region has 10 residues. The CDR3 nucleotides are TGCAGTGCCACGACAGGCGGAGCTTTCTTT. It is translated as CSATTGGAFF.

The chain employs TRBV7-2 and TRBJ2-7; 8 nucleotides line up with TRBD1. The CDR3 sequence is 12 residues long. Germline CDR1 SGHTA, CDR2 FQGNSA. The V and J ends lost 4 bases and 7 bases, in that order; junction bases with no gene match: 3. In DNA form, the CDR3 reads TGTGCCAGCAGCTGGACAGGGTGGGAGCAGTACTTC. The encoded protein is CASSWTGWEQYF.